This T cell receptor beta chain was recorded in a study of beta chain features in type 1 diabetes. Notes on the study in general: Type 1 diabetes patients had TCRB CDR3s that were shorter (moderately but significantly so) in all four CD4+ subsets.

Regarding this clone: The target antigen is unknown.

The entirety of the isolated RNA underwent reverse transcription, so expressed TCRB transcripts were sequenced. Only in-frame clones appear in the TCRdb table, and some are missing; sequencing was by immunoSEQ multiplex PCR. This sample has under 300,000 clones; less than 35% occur once, and the top ten carry 4%. The material sequenced was central memory CD4+ T cells from blood. The receptor was derived from a man aged 25-45 years in good health.

CDR3 loop: CASSLDSYQFF. CDR3 bases: TGCGCCAGCAGCTTGGACAGTTATCAGTTCTTC. V usage is TRBV5-1 and J usage is TRBJ2-1; D remains ambiguous. Germline lookup yields CDR1 SGHRS and CDR2 YFSETQ. The CDR3 covers 11 residues. The germline V and J ends were trimmed by 0 bases and 13 bases, with 8 bases remaining between them.